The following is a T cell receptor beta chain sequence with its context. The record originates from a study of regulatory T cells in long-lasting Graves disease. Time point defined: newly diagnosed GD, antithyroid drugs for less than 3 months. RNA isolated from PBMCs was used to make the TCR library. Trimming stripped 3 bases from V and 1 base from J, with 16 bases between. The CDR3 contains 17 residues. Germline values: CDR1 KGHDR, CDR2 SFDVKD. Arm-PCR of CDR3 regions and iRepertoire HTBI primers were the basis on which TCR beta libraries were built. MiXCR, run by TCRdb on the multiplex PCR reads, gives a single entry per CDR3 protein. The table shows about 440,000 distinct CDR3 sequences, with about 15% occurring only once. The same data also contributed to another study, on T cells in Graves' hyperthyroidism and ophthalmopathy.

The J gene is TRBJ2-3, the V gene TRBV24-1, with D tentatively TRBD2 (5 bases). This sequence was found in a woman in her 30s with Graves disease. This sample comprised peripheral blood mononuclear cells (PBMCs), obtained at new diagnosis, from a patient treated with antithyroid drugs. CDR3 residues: CATSDPTPFGGTDTQYF. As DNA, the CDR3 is TGTGCCACCAGTGATCCAACACCATTCGGGGGCACAGATACGCAGTATTTT.